Sequencing of this T cell receptor (beta chain) was carried out in a study of breast tumors, draining lymph nodes, adjacent tissues. The study's findings and limits: Tumor TCR diversity was below lymph nodes but above nontumor tissue.

The lymph nodes were axillary draining lymph nodes from breast cancer patients. TCRdb called the multiplex PCR reads again in MiXCR, with one record for every CDR3 protein. The sample has approximately 150,000 distinct CDR3 sequences, around a third seen once. CDR1 is SGHVS and CDR2 is FQNEAQ in the germline V gene. The CDR3 is 15 amino acids. The V end lost 5 bases, the J end lost 3 bases, and 13 bases lay between the germline ends. This clonotype was seen ten or more times. The antigen is not known. The genes are TRBV7-8 and TRBJ1-4; the D is unclear. The sequencing sample was made of axillary lymph node tissue. This sequence originates from a female donor with breast cancer. Some clones in this sample may be carry-over from other donors' samples. CDR3 amino acids: CASSLGPTSNEKLFF. CDR3 in DNA: TGTGCCAGCAGCCTTGGGCCAACTTCTAATGAAAAACTGTTTTTT. Based on the CDR3 plus reference TRBV7-8 and TRBJ1-4, the full variable domain is GAGVSQSPRYKVAKRGQDVALRCDPISGHVSLFWYQQALGQGPEFLTYFQNEAQLDKSGLPSDRFFAERPEGSVSTLKIQRTQQEDSAVYLCASSLGPTSNEKLFFGSGTQLSVL.